The 8 T cell receptor beta chains presented below share a single source sample, sequenced in a study of spatial heterogeneity in lung cancer. Via MiXCR, TCRdb re-called the 5' RACE reads, giving one row per CDR3 protein. The repertoire holds tens of thousands of distinct CDR3 sequences, with approximately 18% as singletons. Time point denoted: sample taken at primary tumor resection. The authors sequenced whole RNA from tumor, nontumor lung or frozen PBMC without sorting. The material sequenced was PBMCs, taken at surgery. The source of these receptors is a male donor with early-stage non-small cell lung cancer.

The rearrangement uses TRBV20-1 and TRBJ2-3; tentatively, D is TRBD1 (5 bases). This CDR3 is 17 amino acids long. V shed 2 bases and J shed 6 bases, with 24 bases lying between them. CDR1 and CDR2 (germline): DFQATT, SNEGSKA (reference sequence). The CDR3 coding sequence is TGCAGTGCTAGATTAAGAAAACGGACATCGGCCCGGGATACGCAGTATTTT. It translates to CSARLRKRTSARDTQYF.

CDR3 DNA: TGTGCCAGCAGTGGTACGAGCTCTGGAAACACCATATATTTT. Translation gives CASSGTSSGNTIYF. The V call is TRBV6-6, the J call TRBJ1-3; D unclear. V dropped 5 bases and J dropped 0 bases, with 8 bases sitting between them. Looked up from germline, CDR1 is MNHNY and CDR2 is SVGAGI (reference sequence). CDR3 length equals 14 residues.

Only a few counts were recorded for this clonotype. The chain is built from TRBV5-1 and TRBJ2-5; 7 bases line up with TRBD2. V lost 6 bases and J lost 1; bases outside the gene matches: 9. Germline values: CDR1 SGHRS, CDR2 YFSETQ. This CDR3 is built from 15 residues. The CDR3 DNA sequence: TGCGCCAGCACCGAACACGGGGGGTCCCAAGAGACCCAGTACTTC. It yields the protein CASTEHGGSQETQYF. Based on the CDR3 plus reference TRBV5-1 and TRBJ2-5, the full variable domain is KAGVTQTPRYLIKTRGQQVTLSCSPISGHRSVSWYQQTPGQGLQFLFEYFSETQRNKGNFPGRFSGRQFSNSRSEMNVSTLELGDSALYLCASTEHGGSQETQYFGPGTRLLVL.

The chain links TRBV20-1 to TRBJ2-2; the D gene is possibly TRBD2 (5 bases). The CDR3 is 14 residues long. Germline CDR1 is DFQATT and CDR2 is SNEGSKA (reference sequence). V was cut by 2 bases and J by 3 bases, with 10 bases left in between. The CDR3 spells CSARFGVDTGELFF. The CDR3 DNA follows: TGCAGTGCTAGATTCGGGGTTGACACCGGGGAGCTGTTTTTT.

The chain employs TRBV28 and TRBJ1-5, with D unresolved. Deletions cut 7 bases from V and 4 bases from J, with 14 bases between. The germline V gene encodes CDR1 MDHEN and CDR2 SYDVKM. This CDR3 has 14 residues. CDR3 sequence: CASIQPFLNQPQHF. CDR3 nucleotide sequence: TGTGCCAGCATCCAGCCCTTTCTTAATCAGCCCCAGCATTTT.

CDR3 in amino acids: CAWGRGAIVDSNQPQHF. Here the CDR3 DNA reads TGTGCCTGGGGCCGCGGGGCGATAGTTGATAGCAATCAGCCCCAGCATTTT. The chain couples TRBV30 to TRBJ1-5, with D possibly matching TRBD1 (5 bases). The CDR3 has 17 residues. V was clipped by 5 bases and J by 0 bases, with 20 bases between them. Germline loops: CDR1 GTSNPN, CDR2 SVGIG (reference sequence).

This clonotype has only a few counts. J is TRBJ2-7 and V is TRBV5-5; D uncertain. The CDR3 runs to 14 residues. Germline V gene lookup returns CDR1 SGHKS and CDR2 YYEKEE (reference sequence). Trimming shortened V by 0 bases and J by 2 bases, and 9 bases separated the two germline ends. The CDR3 DNA reads as TGTGCCAGCAGCTTGGAAGTATCCGCCTACGAGCAGTACTTC. Translated, it gives CASSLEVSAYEQYF.

Remarks on this clonotype: The junction differs from germline at one of its ends, possibly a read error. The genes are TRBV7-8 and TRBJ1-1; a possible D gene is TRBD1 (5 bases). Germline V gene data show CDR1 as SGHVS and CDR2 as FQNEAQ. The CDR3 length is 13 residues. This CDR3 reads CASSLGGTTESFF. For the CDR3, the DNA is TGTGCCAGCAGCTTAGGGGGGACCACTGAATCTTTCTTT.